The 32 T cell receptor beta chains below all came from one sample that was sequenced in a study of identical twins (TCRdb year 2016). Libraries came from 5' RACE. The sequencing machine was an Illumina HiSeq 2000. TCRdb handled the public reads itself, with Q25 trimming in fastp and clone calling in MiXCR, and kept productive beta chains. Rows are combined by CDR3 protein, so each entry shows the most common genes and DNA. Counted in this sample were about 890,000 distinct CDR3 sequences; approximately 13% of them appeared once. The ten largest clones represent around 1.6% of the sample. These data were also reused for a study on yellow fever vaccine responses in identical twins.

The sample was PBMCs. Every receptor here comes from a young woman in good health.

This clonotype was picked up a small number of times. The CDR3 bases are TGTGCCAGCAGGCCACAGGGGGCTGGAAACACCATATATTTT. This sequence encodes CASRPQGAGNTIYF. The J gene is TRBJ1-3, the V gene TRBV6-2 or TRBV6-3; 8 nucleotides line up with TRBD1. The CDR3 runs 14 residues. V was clipped by 6 bases and J by 2 bases; unmatched bases: 3. Germline assignment: CDR1 MNHEY and CDR2 SVGEGT.

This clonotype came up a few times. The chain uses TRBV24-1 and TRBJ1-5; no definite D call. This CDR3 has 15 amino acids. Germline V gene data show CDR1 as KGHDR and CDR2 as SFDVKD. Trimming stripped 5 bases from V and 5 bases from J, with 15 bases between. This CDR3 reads CATSAGDGIHQPQHF. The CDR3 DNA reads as TGTGCCACCAGTGCCGGCGACGGGATTCATCAGCCCCAGCATTTT.

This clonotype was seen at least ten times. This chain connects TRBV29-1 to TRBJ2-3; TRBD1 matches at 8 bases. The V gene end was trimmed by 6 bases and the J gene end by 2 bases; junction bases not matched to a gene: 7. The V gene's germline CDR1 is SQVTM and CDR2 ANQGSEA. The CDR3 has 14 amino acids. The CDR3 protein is CSVRTGRTTDTQYF. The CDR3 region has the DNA TGCAGCGTGAGGACAGGGCGCACCACAGATACGCAGTATTTT.

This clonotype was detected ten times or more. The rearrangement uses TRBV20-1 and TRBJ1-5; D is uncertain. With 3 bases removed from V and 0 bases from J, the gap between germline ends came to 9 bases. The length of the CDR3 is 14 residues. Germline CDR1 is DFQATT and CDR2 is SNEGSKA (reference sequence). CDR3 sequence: CSARPTISNQPQHF. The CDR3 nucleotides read TGCAGTGCTAGGCCAACTATTAGCAATCAGCCCCAGCATTTT.

The CDR3 DNA reads TGTGCCAGCAGTGACCTGGGACAGGGAGGTTCACCCCTCCACTTT. Its translation is CASSDLGQGGSPLHF. This chain links TRBV2 with TRBJ1-6, with 9 bases identical to TRBD1. V trimming: 3 bases; J trimming: 9 bases; junction bases outside the gene matches: 6. The CDR3 is 15 residues long. CDR1 and CDR2 from the germline V gene are SNHLY and FYNNEI.

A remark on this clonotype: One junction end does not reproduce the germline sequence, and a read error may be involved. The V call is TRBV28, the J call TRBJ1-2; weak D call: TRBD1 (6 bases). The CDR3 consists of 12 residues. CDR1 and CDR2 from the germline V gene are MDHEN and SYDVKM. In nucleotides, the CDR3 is TGTGCTAGCAGGGGAGTTAACTATGGCTACACCTTC. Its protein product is CASRGVNYGYTF.

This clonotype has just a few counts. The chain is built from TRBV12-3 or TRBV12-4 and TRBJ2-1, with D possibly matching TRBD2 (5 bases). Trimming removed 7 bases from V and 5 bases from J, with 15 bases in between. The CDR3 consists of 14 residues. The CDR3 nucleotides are TGTGCCAGCACCGGTGTAGCGCGCCACAATGAGCAGTTCTTC. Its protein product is CASTGVARHNEQFF.

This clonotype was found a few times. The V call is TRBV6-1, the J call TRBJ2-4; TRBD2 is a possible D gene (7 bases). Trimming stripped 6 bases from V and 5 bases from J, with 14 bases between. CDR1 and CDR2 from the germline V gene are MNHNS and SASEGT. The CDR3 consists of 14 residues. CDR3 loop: CASSPKGGENIQYF. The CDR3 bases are TGTGCCAGCAGCCCTAAGGGGGGGGAAAACATTCAGTACTTC.

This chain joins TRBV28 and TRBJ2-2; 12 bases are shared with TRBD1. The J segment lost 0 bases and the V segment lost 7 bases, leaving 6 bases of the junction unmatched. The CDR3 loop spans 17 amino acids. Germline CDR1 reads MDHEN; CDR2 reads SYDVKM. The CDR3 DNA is TGTGCCAGCACTGGGACAGGGGGCTTCACGAACACCGGGGAGCTGTTTTTT. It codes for CASTGTGGFTNTGELFF.

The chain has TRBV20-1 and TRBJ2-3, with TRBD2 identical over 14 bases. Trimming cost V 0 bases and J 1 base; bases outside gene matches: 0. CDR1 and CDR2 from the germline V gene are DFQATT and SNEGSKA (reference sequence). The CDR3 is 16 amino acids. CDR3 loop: CSAREGLAGGTDTQYF. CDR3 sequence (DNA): TGCAGTGCTAGAGAGGGACTAGCGGGAGGCACAGATACGCAGTATTTT.

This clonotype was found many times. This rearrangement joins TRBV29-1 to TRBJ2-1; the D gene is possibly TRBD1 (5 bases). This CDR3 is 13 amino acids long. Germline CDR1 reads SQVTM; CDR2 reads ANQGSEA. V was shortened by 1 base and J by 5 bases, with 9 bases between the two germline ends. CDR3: CSVEARQHNEQFF. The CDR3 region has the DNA TGCAGCGTTGAAGCCCGACAGCACAATGAGCAGTTCTTC.

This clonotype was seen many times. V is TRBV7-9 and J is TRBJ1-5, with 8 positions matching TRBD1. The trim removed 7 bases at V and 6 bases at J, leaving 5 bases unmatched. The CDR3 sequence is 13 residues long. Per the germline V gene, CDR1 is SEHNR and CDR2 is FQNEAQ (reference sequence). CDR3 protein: CASTGQGGQPQHF. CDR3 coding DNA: TGTGCCAGCACCGGACAGGGAGGTCAGCCCCAGCATTTT.

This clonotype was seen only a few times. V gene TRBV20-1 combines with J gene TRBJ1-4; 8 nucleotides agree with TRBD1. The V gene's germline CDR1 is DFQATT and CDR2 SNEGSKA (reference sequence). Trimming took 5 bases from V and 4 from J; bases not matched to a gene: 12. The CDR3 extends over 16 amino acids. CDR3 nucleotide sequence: TGCAGTGCTTCCCCCCCGACAGGGGTTATTAATGAAAAACTGTTTTTT. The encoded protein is CSASPPTGVINEKLFF.

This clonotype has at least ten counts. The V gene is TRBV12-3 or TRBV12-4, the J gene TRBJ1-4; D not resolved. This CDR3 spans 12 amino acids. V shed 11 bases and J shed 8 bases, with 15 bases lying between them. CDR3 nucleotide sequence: TGTGCCGCGATTAAGTCGGGGGAAAAACTGTTTTTT. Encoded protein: CAAIKSGEKLFF.

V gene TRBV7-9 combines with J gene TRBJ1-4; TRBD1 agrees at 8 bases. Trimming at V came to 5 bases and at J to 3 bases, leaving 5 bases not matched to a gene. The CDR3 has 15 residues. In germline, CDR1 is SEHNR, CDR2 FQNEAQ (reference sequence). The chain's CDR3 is CASSATGAANEKLFF. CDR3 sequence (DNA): TGTGCCAGCAGCGCGACAGGGGCGGCTAATGAAAAACTGTTTTTT.

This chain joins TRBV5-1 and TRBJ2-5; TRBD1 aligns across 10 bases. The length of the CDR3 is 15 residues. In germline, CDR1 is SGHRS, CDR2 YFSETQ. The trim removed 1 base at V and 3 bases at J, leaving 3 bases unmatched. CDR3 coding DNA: TGCGCCAGCAGCTTGTGGGACAGGGGAAAAGAGACCCAGTACTTC. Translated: CASSLWDRGKETQYF.

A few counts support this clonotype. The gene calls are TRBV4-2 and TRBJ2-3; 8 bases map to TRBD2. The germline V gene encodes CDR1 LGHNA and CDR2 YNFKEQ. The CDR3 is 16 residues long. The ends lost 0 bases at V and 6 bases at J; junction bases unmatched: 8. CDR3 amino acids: CASSQDPSGSSDTQYF. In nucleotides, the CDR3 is TGTGCCAGCAGCCAAGATCCGAGCGGGAGTTCCGATACGCAGTATTTT.

The CDR3 DNA reads as TGCGCCAGCAGCCAAGTTCTGTTTGGATCCTATAATTCACCCCTCCACTTT. Translating it yields CASSQVLFGSYNSPLHF. The V gene is TRBV4-1, the J gene TRBJ1-6; D gene ambiguous. Deletions cut 1 base from V and 1 base from J, with 11 bases between. This CDR3 spans 17 amino acids. In germline, CDR1 is MGHRA, CDR2 YSYEKL.

DNA of the CDR3: TGCGCCAGCAGTTCGGTAGCGGGAGGTCTACGGACGAACACCGGGGAGCTGTTTTTT. Its translation is CASSSVAGGLRTNTGELFF. This chain links TRBV10-2 with TRBJ2-2, with 10 bases fitting TRBD2. CDR1 is WSHSY and CDR2 is SAAADI in the germline V gene. CDR3 length: 19 residues. V gave up 5 bases and J gave up 0 bases; unmatched junction bases: 12.

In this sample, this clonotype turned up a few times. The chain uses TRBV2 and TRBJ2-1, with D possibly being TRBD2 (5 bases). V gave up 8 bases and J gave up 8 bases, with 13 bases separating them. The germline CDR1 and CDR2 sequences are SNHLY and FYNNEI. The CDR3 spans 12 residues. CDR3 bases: TGTGCCAGCCCTGGGAGTAGTGATGAGCAGTTCTTC. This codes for CASPGSSDEQFF. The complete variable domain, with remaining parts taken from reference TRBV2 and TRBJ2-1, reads EPEVTQTPSHQVTQMGQEVILRCVPISNHLYFYWYRQILGQKVEFLVSFYNNEISEKSEIFDDQFSVERPDGSNFTLKIRSTKLEDSAMYFCASPGSSDEQFFGPGTRLTVL.

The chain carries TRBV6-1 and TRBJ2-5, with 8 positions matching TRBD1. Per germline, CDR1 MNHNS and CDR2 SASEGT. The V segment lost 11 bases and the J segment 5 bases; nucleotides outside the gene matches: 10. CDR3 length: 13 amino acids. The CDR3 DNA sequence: TGTGCCTCAACAGGGGGGTTGGGGGAGACCCAGTACTTC. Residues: CASTGGLGETQYF.

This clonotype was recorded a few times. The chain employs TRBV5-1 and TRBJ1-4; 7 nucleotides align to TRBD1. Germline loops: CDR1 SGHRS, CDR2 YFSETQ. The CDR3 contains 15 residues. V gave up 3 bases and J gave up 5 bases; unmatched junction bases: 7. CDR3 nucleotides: TGCGCCAGCAGCTGGGGGGACAGCCTCAATGAAAAACTGTTTTTT. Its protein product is CASSWGDSLNEKLFF.

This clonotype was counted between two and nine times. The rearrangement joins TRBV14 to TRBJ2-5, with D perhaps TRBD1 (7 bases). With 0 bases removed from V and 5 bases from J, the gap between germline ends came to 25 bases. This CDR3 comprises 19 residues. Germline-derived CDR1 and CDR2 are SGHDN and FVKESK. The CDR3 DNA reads TGTGCCAGCAGCCAAGATCTTGGGGGACTTCTAGGGGGCGGTGAGACCCAGTACTTC. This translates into CASSQDLGGLLGGGETQYF.

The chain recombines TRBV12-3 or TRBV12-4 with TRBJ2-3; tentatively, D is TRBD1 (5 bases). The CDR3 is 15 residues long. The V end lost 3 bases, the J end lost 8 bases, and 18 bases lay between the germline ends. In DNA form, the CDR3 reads TGTGCCAGCAGTTTCCCATCTACGGGTCAGGGTACGCAGTATTTT. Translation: CASSFPSTGQGTQYF.

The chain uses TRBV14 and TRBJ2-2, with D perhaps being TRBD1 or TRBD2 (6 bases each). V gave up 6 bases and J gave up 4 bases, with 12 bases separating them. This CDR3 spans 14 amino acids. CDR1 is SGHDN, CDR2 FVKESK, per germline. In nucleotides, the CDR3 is TGTGCCAGCAGAGGGGGGTCGGCCACCGGGGAGCTGTTTTTT. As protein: CASRGGSATGELFF.

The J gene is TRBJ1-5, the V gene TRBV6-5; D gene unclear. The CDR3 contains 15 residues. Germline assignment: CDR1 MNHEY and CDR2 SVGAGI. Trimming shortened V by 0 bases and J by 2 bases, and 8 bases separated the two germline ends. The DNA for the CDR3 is TGTGCCAGCAGTTACTCTCCCGGGGGCAATCAGCCCCAGCATTTT. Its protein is CASSYSPGGNQPQHF.

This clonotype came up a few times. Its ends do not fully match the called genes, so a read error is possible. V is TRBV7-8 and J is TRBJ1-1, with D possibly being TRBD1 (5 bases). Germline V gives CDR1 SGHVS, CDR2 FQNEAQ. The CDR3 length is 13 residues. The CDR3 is CASSLEIGTAGGF. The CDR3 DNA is TGTGCCAGCAGCTTAGAGATCGGGACCGCAGGAGGATTT.

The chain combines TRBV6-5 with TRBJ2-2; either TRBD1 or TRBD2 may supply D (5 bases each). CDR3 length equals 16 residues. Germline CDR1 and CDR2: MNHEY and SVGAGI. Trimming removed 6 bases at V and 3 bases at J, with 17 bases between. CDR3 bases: TGTGCCAGCAGGTACCTCGGGGCAGGTGACACCGGGGAGCTGTTTTTT. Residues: CASRYLGAGDTGELFF.

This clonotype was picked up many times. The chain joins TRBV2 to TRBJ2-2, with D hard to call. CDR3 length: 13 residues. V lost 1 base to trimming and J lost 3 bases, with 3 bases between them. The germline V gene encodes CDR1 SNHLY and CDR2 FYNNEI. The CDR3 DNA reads TGTGCCAGCAGTGAAGTGTACACCGGGGAGCTGTTTTTT. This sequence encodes CASSEVYTGELFF.

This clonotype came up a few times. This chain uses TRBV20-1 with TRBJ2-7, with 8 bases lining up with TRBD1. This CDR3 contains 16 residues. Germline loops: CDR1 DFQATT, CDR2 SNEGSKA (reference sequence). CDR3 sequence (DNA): TGCAGTGCTAGTCGTTCAGGGGGCGGGGTTGGCTACCAGCAGTACGTC. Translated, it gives CSASRSGGGVGYQQYV.

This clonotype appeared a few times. The CDR3 protein is CASSQMGSGREKLFF. Written as DNA, the CDR3 is TGTGCCAGCAGCCAAATGGGTTCAGGGCGGGAAAAACTGTTTTTT. This sequence joins TRBV14 and TRBJ1-4; maybe TRBD1 (5 bases). The CDR3 has 15 amino acids. Germline loops: CDR1 SGHDN, CDR2 FVKESK. V was shortened by 2 bases and J by 8 bases, with 15 bases between the two germline ends.

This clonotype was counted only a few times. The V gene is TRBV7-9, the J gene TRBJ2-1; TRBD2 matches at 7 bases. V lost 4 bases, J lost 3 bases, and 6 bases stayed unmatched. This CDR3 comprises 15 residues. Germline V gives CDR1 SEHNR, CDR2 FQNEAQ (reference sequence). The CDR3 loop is CASSSTSRVYNEQFF. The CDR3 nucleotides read TGTGCCAGCAGCTCGACTAGCAGGGTCTACAATGAGCAGTTCTTC.